This T cell receptor beta chain was obtained from a study of blood T cell repertoires in COVID-19. Using immunoSEQ multiplex PCR, the repertoire was profiled, and TCRdb retains in-frame clones only, with some absent. Of around 330,000 clones in the sample, approximately 91% were seen once. The sample comprised PBMCs or T cells enriched from blood (not recorded which). The clonotype originates from a man aged 60 to 69 who had recovered from COVID-19.

CDR3 sequence: CASSGSTGRGEQYF. The CDR3 DNA reads TGCGCCAGCAGCGGGTCCACAGGGCGGGGGGAGCAGTACTTC. The rearrangement joins TRBV5-1 to TRBJ2-7; D is possibly TRBD2 (7 bases). V dropped 4 bases and J dropped 7 bases, with 18 bases sitting between them. The CDR3 sequence is 14 residues long. Germline V gene sequence: CDR1 SGHRS, CDR2 YFSETQ.